The clone carrying this T cell receptor beta chain was observed a few times. The antigen is undetermined. This sample stems from a study of STAT3 mutations in large granular lymphocyte leukemia. Sequencing was performed with immunoSEQ multiplex PCR; in TCRdb, only in-frame clones are kept and a portion is missing. The repertoire holds 1,000 to 1,500 clones, with 2% to 2.5% as singletons. General study points: In T-cell large granular lymphocyte leukemia, about half of patients showed multiple immunodominant subclonotypes. Some patients had dominant TCR clones larger than their STAT3 mutant burden.

The ends were cut back, 5 bases at V and 2 bases at J, with 16 bases in the middle. The CDR3 runs 15 residues. The germline V gene encodes CDR1 SEHNR and CDR2 FQNEAQ (reference sequence). This clonotype was obtained from a human donor with T large granular lymphocyte leukemia. Some clones in this sample may be carry-over from other donors' samples. This rearrangement joins TRBV7-9 to TRBJ2-7, with D tentatively TRBD2 (5 bases). Source material: PBMCs. CDR3 nucleotides: TGTGCCAGCAGCCCCCGCGACGGGGTGACCTACGAGCAGTACTTC. It translates to CASSPRDGVTYEQYF.